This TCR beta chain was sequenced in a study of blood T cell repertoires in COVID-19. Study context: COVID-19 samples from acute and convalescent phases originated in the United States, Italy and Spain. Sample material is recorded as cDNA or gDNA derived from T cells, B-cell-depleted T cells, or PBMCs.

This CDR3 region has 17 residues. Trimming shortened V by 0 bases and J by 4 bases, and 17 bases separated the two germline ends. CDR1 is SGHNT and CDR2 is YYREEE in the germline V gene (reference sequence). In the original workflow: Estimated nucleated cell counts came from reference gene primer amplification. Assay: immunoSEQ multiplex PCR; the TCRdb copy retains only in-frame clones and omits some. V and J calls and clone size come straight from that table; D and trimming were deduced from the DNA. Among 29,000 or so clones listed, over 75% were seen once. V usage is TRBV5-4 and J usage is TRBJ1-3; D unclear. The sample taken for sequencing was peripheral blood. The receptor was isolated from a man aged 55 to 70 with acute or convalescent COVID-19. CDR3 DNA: TGTGCCAGCAGCTTGGATGTGTCGGGATTTGGGGGAAACACCATATATTTT. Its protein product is CASSLDVSGFGGNTIYF.